This TCR beta chain was documented in a study of T cells after yellow fever vaccination. Overall study findings and caveats: Subsequent to the booster, the majority of primary-vaccination clones reappeared (about 97% CD4, roughly 90% CD8).

Generation of TCR cDNA used 5'RACE template switching (which added a universal primer site and UMIs). Each CDR3 protein gets one entry after TCRdb re-called the 5' RACE reads with MiXCR. Here the sample spans about 130,000 distinct CDR3 sequences, around 7.7% being singletons. This clonotype was detected ten times or more. The antigen remains undetermined. This receptor was taken from a man younger than 35 who received the YFV17D yellow fever vaccine. Sequencing used CD4+ T cells sorted from PBMCs, obtained more than 8 days after the first yellow fever vaccination.

The CDR3 protein is CASSLLAGGGNEQFF. The DNA for the CDR3 is TGTGCCAGCAGCCTCCTAGCGGGGGGGGGCAATGAGCAGTTCTTC. This chain links TRBV7-3 with TRBJ2-1; 12 bases fit TRBD2. CDR3 length equals 15 residues. CDR1 SGHTA and CDR2 FQGTGA come from the germline V gene. J lost 6 bases, V lost 5 bases, and 5 bases had no gene match.